Presented here are 14 T cell receptor beta chains from one specimen sequenced in a study of T cell changes during pregnancy in multiple sclerosis. The data were produced by immunoSEQ multiplex PCR, yet TCRdb's version contains in-frame clones alone and is incomplete. The table lists about 34,000 clones, about 87% of them singletons. The material sequenced was CD8+ T cells from peripheral blood mononuclear cells, taken in the third trimester of pregnancy. These receptors all stem from a female donor with multiple sclerosis, enrolled in a pregnancy study.

The chain employs TRBV4-1 and TRBJ1-2, with 8 bases aligning to TRBD1. Unmatched junction bases numbered 1, after V lost 1 base and J lost 0 bases. The CDR3 covers 15 residues. Germline V gene sequence: CDR1 MGHRA, CDR2 YSYEKL. The CDR3 nucleotides are TGCGCCAGCAGCCAAGTGGACAGGGCTAACTATGGCTACACCTTC. This codes for CASSQVDRANYGYTF.

The chain combines TRBV27 with TRBJ1-6; D ambiguous. Deletions cut 2 bases from V and 7 bases from J, with 12 bases between. The CDR3 loop spans 15 amino acids. Germline CDR1 reads MNHEY; CDR2 reads SMNVEV (reference sequence). CDR3 nucleotide sequence: TGTGCCAGCAGTTTAAGGGAGGCGCCGAATTCACCCCTCCACTTT. Protein: CASSLREAPNSPLHF.

This chain uses TRBV5-4 with TRBJ2-2; TRBD2 agrees at 8 bases. The germline V gene encodes CDR1 SGHNT and CDR2 YYREEE (reference sequence). The length of the CDR3 is 18 residues. V shed 0 bases and J 2 bases; nucleotides not matched to a gene: 9. CDR3 sequence: CASSLDLSGGANTGELFF. The CDR3 region has the DNA TGTGCCAGCAGCTTGGATTTATCGGGGGGGGCCAACACCGGGGAGCTGTTTTTT. The full variable domain, completed using reference TRBV5-4 and TRBJ2-2, is ETGVTQSPTHLIKTRGQQVTLRCSSQSGHNTVSWYQQALGQGPQFIFQYYREEENGRGNFPPRFSGLQFPNYSSELNVNALELDDSALYLCASSLDLSGGANTGELFFGEGSRLTVL.

The chain has TRBV29-1 and TRBJ1-1; D unresolved. Germline CDR1 is SQVTM and CDR2 is ANQGSEA. V was pared by 7 bases and J by 7 bases, with 13 bases between. The length of the CDR3 is 11 residues. CDR3: CSALTAVEAFF. The CDR3 DNA sequence: TGCAGCGCCCTCACCGCAGTTGAAGCTTTCTTT.

The rearrangement joins TRBV6-5 to TRBJ2-7; 7 bases match TRBD1. CDR1 is MNHEY and CDR2 is SVGAGI in the germline V gene. The CDR3 spans 13 residues. V gave up 0 bases and J gave up 6 bases; unmatched junction bases: 2. The CDR3 DNA follows: TGTGCCAGCAGTTACTCGACAGGGCTCGAGCAGTACTTC. Protein: CASSYSTGLEQYF.

The chain uses TRBV7-9 and TRBJ1-3; maybe TRBD1 (5 bases). The germline CDR1 and CDR2 sequences are SEHNR and FQNEAQ (reference sequence). This CDR3 region has 15 residues. Trimming cost V 7 bases and J 0 bases, with 13 bases left between them. The DNA for the CDR3 is TGTGCCAGCACCCCGGGGGTGAGCTCTGGAAACACCATATATTTT. This gives the protein CASTPGVSSGNTIYF.

V is TRBV15 and J is TRBJ1-1; D ambiguous. V gave up 0 bases and J gave up 10 bases, with 15 bases separating them. The CDR3 contains 14 residues. Germline CDR1 LNHNV, CDR2 YYDKDF (reference sequence). The CDR3 is CATSRDRGTIGAFF. The DNA for the CDR3 is TGTGCCACCAGCAGAGATCGAGGCACCATCGGAGCTTTCTTT.

The genes are TRBV7-6 and TRBJ1-1; D is unclear. The CDR3 consists of 15 residues. The germline CDR1 and CDR2 sequences are SGHVS and FNYEAQ. Trimming pared 5 bases from V and 2 bases from J, leaving 15 bases between. This CDR3 reads CASSASAGLNTEAFF. The CDR3 nucleotides are TGTGCCAGCAGCGCTTCCGCAGGACTAAACACTGAAGCTTTCTTT.

The V call is TRBV27, the J call TRBJ2-7; 8 positions agree with TRBD2. The CDR3 is made up of 14 amino acids. From germline, CDR1 is MNHEY and CDR2 SMNVEV (reference sequence). V was clipped by 5 bases and J by 3 bases; unmatched bases: 6. The CDR3 DNA sequence: TGTGCCAGCAGTGTTAGCGGGGAATTCTACGAGCAGTACTTC. This gives the protein CASSVSGEFYEQYF.

Written as DNA, the CDR3 is TGTGCCAGCAGCCACCTTCAGGGGGCGCGTGATGGCTACACCTTC. Translating gives CASSHLQGARDGYTF. V usage is TRBV14 and J usage is TRBJ1-2, with 8 bases matching TRBD1. The CDR3 covers 15 residues. Germline CDR1 reads SGHDN; CDR2 reads FVKESK. V shed 3 bases, J shed 6 bases, and the junction held 9 bases outside the gene matches.

This chain joins TRBV7-8 and TRBJ1-1, with D hard to call. Trimming pared 7 bases from V and 4 bases from J, leaving 7 bases between. Germline V lookup: CDR1 SGHVS, CDR2 FQNEAQ. CDR3 length: 11 residues. The CDR3 spells CASTAGTEAFF. In nucleotides, the CDR3 is TGTGCCAGCACCGCGGGCACTGAAGCTTTCTTT.

J is TRBJ2-7 and V is TRBV9, with 8 positions matching TRBD1. Germline CDR1 is SGDLS and CDR2 is YYNGEE. V dropped 0 bases and J dropped 2; count of bases not matched to a gene: 1. The CDR3 length is 14 residues. The CDR3 loop is CASSVGDRPYEQYF. Written as DNA, the CDR3 is TGTGCCAGCAGCGTAGGGGACAGGCCCTACGAGCAGTACTTC.

The chain carries TRBV5-6 and TRBJ2-7; unclear D gene. Germline CDR1 and CDR2: SGHDT and YYEEEE. The CDR3 is 13 residues long. The V and J ends lost 2 bases and 6 bases respectively, with 12 bases between them. DNA for the CDR3: TGTGCCAGCAGCTTATGGGCGCCCCGCGAGCAGTACTTC. Translating gives CASSLWAPREQYF.

The rearrangement uses TRBV27 and TRBJ2-7; tentative D call: TRBD1 (6 bases). This CDR3 spans 16 amino acids. V was trimmed by 6 bases and J by 6 bases, leaving 24 bases between them. Germline loops: CDR1 MNHEY, CDR2 SMNVEV (reference sequence). As DNA, the CDR3 is TGTGCCAGCAGCTCCAGTACAGGGAGAGGCCTCGGCGAGCAGTACTTC. It codes for CASSSSTGRGLGEQYF.